This T cell receptor (beta chain) was identified during a study of cytomegalovirus exposure and HLA in healthy donors. Regarding the study as a whole: It was reported that TCR beta sequences correctly inferred the HLA-A and HLA-B alleles for most subjects.

The J segment lost 3 bases and the V segment lost 6 bases, leaving 9 bases of the junction unmatched. The CDR3 has 17 residues. Germline V CDR1 and CDR2: SQVTM, ANQGSEA. Vbeta (60) and Jbeta (13) primers were used in the PCR. Study processing details: A follow-up analysis tallied 70 million to 80 million unique TCR beta chains, 9 million to 11 million shared. Only in-frame clones appear in the TCRdb table, and some are missing; sequencing was by immunoSEQ multiplex PCR. V, J and clone size are those of that table, while D and trimming were read from the DNA. The sample holds 150,000 to 200,000 clones, approximately 67% seen once. Remarks on this clone: Its antigen is still unknown.

The chain uses TRBV29-1 and TRBJ2-2; 14 bases agree with TRBD2. The receptor comes from a young woman in good health and CMV-seropositive. Sequencing used PBMCs. CDR3 protein: CSVAGTSGSGDTGELFF. CDR3 coding DNA: TGCAGCGTCGCCGGGACTAGCGGGAGTGGGGACACCGGGGAGCTGTTTTTT.